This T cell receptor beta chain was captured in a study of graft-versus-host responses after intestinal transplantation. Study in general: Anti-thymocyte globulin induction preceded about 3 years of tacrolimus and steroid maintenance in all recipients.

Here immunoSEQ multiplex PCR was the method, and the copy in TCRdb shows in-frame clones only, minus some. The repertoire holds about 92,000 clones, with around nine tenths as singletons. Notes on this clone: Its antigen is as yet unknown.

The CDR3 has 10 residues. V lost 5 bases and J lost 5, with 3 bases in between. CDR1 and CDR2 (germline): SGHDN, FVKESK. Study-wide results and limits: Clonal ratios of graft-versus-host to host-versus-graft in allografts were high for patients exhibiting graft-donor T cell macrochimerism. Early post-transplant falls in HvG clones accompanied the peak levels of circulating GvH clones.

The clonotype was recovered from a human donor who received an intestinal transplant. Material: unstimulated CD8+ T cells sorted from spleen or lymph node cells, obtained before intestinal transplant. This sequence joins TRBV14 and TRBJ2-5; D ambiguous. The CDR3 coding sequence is TGTGCCAGCAGCATGGAGACCCAGTACTTC. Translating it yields CASSMETQYF.